This T cell receptor (beta chain) was obtained from a study of shared clonotypes between healthy human individuals. The CDR3 loop spans 16 amino acids. CDR1 is SGDLS and CDR2 is YYNGEE in the germline V gene. V lost 0 bases, J lost 1 base, and 13 bases lay in between. Profiled with immunoSEQ multiplex PCR; TCRdb holds only in-frame clones, not every one. The top ten clones hold around 0.4% of a sample with about 2.4 million clones, roughly 93% of them seen once. This sequence originates from a man in his late teens or twenties in good health. Some clones in this sample may be carry-over from other donors' samples. The V call is TRBV9, the J call TRBJ2-5; D unclear. What was sequenced was naive CD4+ T cells from PBMCs. The subset here: CD45RA+ positively selected. The DNA for the CDR3 is TGTGCCAGCAGCGTAGGACCCGTGGCCCCCCAAGAGACCCAGTACTTC. This codes for CASSVGPVAPQETQYF. Full variable domain (rest looked up from reference TRBV9 and TRBJ2-5): DSGVTQTPKHLITATGQRVTLRCSPRSGDLSVYWYQQSLDQGLQFLIQYYNGEERAKGNILERFSAQQFPDLHSELNLSSLELGDSALYFCASSVGPVAPQETQYFGPGTRLLVL.